The 25 T cell receptor beta chains given below trace back to one sample, sequenced in a study of shared clonotypes between healthy human individuals. Terminally differentiated effector memory CD45RA+ cells were excluded from the naive CD8 cells, which were CD45RO-negative and positively selected for CCR7. The data were produced by immunoSEQ multiplex PCR, yet TCRdb's version contains in-frame clones alone and is incomplete. This repertoire shows about 2 million clones, roughly 94% found once; its top ten account for 1% to 1.5%. The sequenced sample was naive CD8+ T cells sorted from blood. These receptors were collected from a man younger than 30 in good health.

This clone was counted once. The chain combines TRBV7-2 with TRBJ2-5; 12 positions agree with TRBD2. Germline V gives CDR1 SGHTA, CDR2 FQGNSA. The length of the CDR3 is 16 residues. With V trimmed by 4 bases and J by 4 bases, 7 bases remained unmatched. Here the CDR3 DNA reads TGTGCCAGCAGCTCCCGACTAGCGGGAGTGGGAGAGACCCAGTACTTC. Translating gives CASSSRLAGVGETQYF.

The rearrangement links TRBV14 to TRBJ2-7; no clear D. The CDR3 length is 14 residues. Trimming pared 4 bases from V and 4 bases from J, leaving 14 bases between. Germline-derived CDR1 and CDR2 are SGHDN and FVKESK. CDR3 sequence reads: CASSPSPDGYEQYF. The CDR3 DNA sequence: TGTGCCAGCAGCCCCTCGCCTGACGGATACGAGCAGTACTTC.

The chain carries TRBV20-1 and TRBJ1-2; D not certain. Germline V CDR1 and CDR2: DFQATT, SNEGSKA (reference sequence). The ends were cut back, 6 bases at V and 8 bases at J, with 10 bases in the middle. The CDR3 is 10 residues long. The CDR3 DNA reads as TGCAGTGCAAGCGCGGGGGGCTACACCTTC. Protein sequence: CSASAGGYTF.

This clone came up once. The chain has TRBV5-8 and TRBJ2-2; D assignment may be TRBD1 or TRBD2 (5 bases each). The V gene's germline CDR1 is SGHTS and CDR2 YDEGEE. Trimming shortened V by 2 bases and J by 2 bases, and 7 bases separated the two germline ends. The CDR3 has 14 amino acids. The CDR3 reads CASSFGDNTGELFF. Written as DNA, the CDR3 is TGTGCCAGCAGCTTTGGGGACAACACCGGGGAGCTGTTTTTT.

J is TRBJ1-3 and V is TRBV7-6, with D unresolved. CDR1 is SGHVS and CDR2 is FNYEAQ in the germline V gene. Trimming removed 5 bases at V and 0 bases at J, with 11 bases between. The CDR3 has 15 residues. The CDR3 DNA follows: TGTGCCAGCAGCGCGGACTGGAGCTCTGGAAACACCATATATTTT. Translation: CASSADWSSGNTIYF.

The chain uses TRBV29-1 and TRBJ2-4, with D tentatively TRBD1 (5 bases). The CDR3 spans 13 residues. V was shortened by 4 bases and J by 5 bases, with 12 bases between the two germline ends. CDR1 is SQVTM, CDR2 ANQGSEA, per germline. CDR3 DNA sequence: TGCAGCGTTGTAGGGGATGGGGAAAACATTCAGTACTTC. This codes for CSVVGDGENIQYF.

V gene TRBV19 combines with J gene TRBJ1-5; D is ambiguous. The CDR3 is 15 residues long. With 3 bases removed from V and 9 bases from J, the gap between germline ends came to 18 bases. The V gene's germline CDR1 is LNHDA and CDR2 SQIVND (reference sequence). CDR3 in amino acids: CASSMLVLHRWPQHF. The DNA for the CDR3 is TGTGCCAGTAGTATGTTGGTGCTACATAGATGGCCCCAGCATTTT.

V and J are TRBV10-1 and TRBJ2-3; D remains unclear. The germline V gene has CDR1 WNHNN and CDR2 SYGVQD (reference sequence). The V end lost 4 bases, the J end lost 4 bases, and 9 bases lay between the germline ends. This CDR3 has 13 amino acids. CDR3 in amino acids: CASSVGWADTQYF. CDR3 nucleotides: TGCGCCAGCAGTGTAGGCTGGGCAGATACGCAGTATTTT.

The chain couples TRBV7-2 to TRBJ2-1, with 7 positions matching TRBD1. Germline V lookup: CDR1 SGHTA, CDR2 FQGNSA. CDR3 length: 17 amino acids. Unmatched junction bases numbered 12, after V lost 5 bases and J lost 2 bases. CDR3 nucleotide sequence: TGTGCCAGCAGCACCTTAACAGGGGAGACCACCTACAATGAGCAGTTCTTC. Residues: CASSTLTGETTYNEQFF.

V and J are TRBV6-1 and TRBJ2-7, with TRBD1 identical over 9 bases. CDR3 size: 16 residues. Germline lookup yields CDR1 MNHNS and CDR2 SASEGT. J gave up 0 bases and V 0 bases, and 3 bases lay outside the gene matches. CDR3 loop: CASSEALTGGSYEQYF. CDR3 sequence (DNA): TGTGCCAGCAGTGAAGCTCTGACAGGGGGCTCCTACGAGCAGTACTTC.

The chain carries TRBV5-6 and TRBJ2-1; TRBD1 or TRBD2 may be the D gene (5 bases each). The V gene's germline CDR1 is SGHDT and CDR2 YYEEEE. Trimming took off 3 bases at V and 4 bases at J, with 14 bases between the two ends. The CDR3 extends over 15 amino acids. The CDR3 nucleotides are TGTGCCAGCAGCTCCCCGGGAAAGGGGTACAATGAGCAGTTCTTC. As protein: CASSSPGKGYNEQFF.

This chain joins TRBV11-2 and TRBJ2-7; perhaps TRBD2 as D (6 bases). Trimming took off 4 bases at V and 3 bases at J, with 13 bases between the two ends. Germline V gene data show CDR1 as SGHAT and CDR2 as FQNNGV. The CDR3 has 14 residues. CDR3 coding DNA: TGTGCCAGCAGCTACGGGGGAAGGGGCTACGAGCAGTACTTC. Its translation is CASSYGGRGYEQYF.

On this clone: The sample contains more than one DNA sequence encoding this CDR3. This chain links TRBV6-5 with TRBJ2-5; 8 nucleotides align to TRBD1. The V gene end was trimmed by 2 bases and the J gene end by 4 bases; junction bases not matched to a gene: 3. CDR3 length equals 14 residues. Germline-derived CDR1 and CDR2 are MNHEY and SVGAGI. The DNA for the CDR3 is TGTGCCAGCAGTTACGGACAGGGAACAGAGACCCAGTACTTC. Translating it yields CASSYGQGTETQYF.

The V and J genes are TRBV6-1 and TRBJ2-5; perhaps D is TRBD1 or TRBD2 (6 bases each). V shed 7 bases and J shed 0 bases, with 15 bases lying between them. CDR3 size: 15 residues. Germline lookup yields CDR1 MNHNS and CDR2 SASEGT. CDR3 coding DNA: TGTGCCAGCACCGAGTGGGGGGCGAACCAAGAGACCCAGTACTTC. Translation: CASTEWGANQETQYF.

On this clone itself: Other DNA sequences in the same sample also yield this CDR3. This chain uses TRBV27 with TRBJ2-1; D remains ambiguous. The V gene lost 3 bases and the J gene lost 10 bases, with 7 bases spanning the gap. Looked up from germline, CDR1 is MNHEY and CDR2 is SMNVEV (reference sequence). The CDR3 loop spans 11 amino acids. The DNA of the CDR3 is TGTGCCAGCAGTTTCGGAGCGGAGCAGTTCTTC. Translated: CASSFGAEQFF.

The V and J genes are TRBV27 and TRBJ2-7; 7 positions agree with TRBD1. The V and J ends lost 7 bases and 4 bases, in that order; junction bases with no gene match: 7. This CDR3 has 13 residues. The germline V gene has CDR1 MNHEY and CDR2 SMNVEV (reference sequence). This chain's CDR3 is CASKETGSYEQYF. Here the CDR3 DNA reads TGTGCCAGCAAGGAGACAGGGTCGTACGAGCAGTACTTC.

The J gene is TRBJ1-2, the V gene TRBV10-1, with 8 bases lining up with TRBD1. The V segment lost 4 bases and the J segment 8 bases; nucleotides outside the gene matches: 6. Germline lookup yields CDR1 WNHNN and CDR2 SYGVQD (reference sequence). This CDR3 region has 13 residues. The CDR3: CASSVDRDKGYTF. The CDR3 bases are TGCGCCAGCAGTGTGGACAGGGATAAAGGCTACACCTTC.

The V call is TRBV27, the J call TRBJ2-4; maybe TRBD2 (5 bases). Trimming took 1 base from V and 5 from J, leaving 9 bases between them. Per germline, CDR1 MNHEY and CDR2 SMNVEV (reference sequence). The CDR3 is 14 amino acids. The CDR3 nucleotides read TGTGCCAGCAGTTTATATGACGGGGAAAACATTCAGTACTTC. The encoded protein is CASSLYDGENIQYF.

This clone was observed a single time. The chain is built from TRBV11-2 and TRBJ2-2; 11 positions match TRBD2. The CDR3 extends over 15 amino acids. Unmatched junction bases numbered 1, after V lost 3 bases and J lost 4 bases. CDR1 SGHAT and CDR2 FQNNGV come from the germline V gene. CDR3 protein: CASSFGLAGTGELFF. Written as DNA, the CDR3 is TGTGCCAGCAGCTTCGGACTAGCGGGCACCGGGGAGCTGTTTTTT.

This chain uses TRBV4-1 with TRBJ2-7; perhaps TRBD1 as D (6 bases). CDR3 length equals 14 residues. Trimming removed 0 bases at V and 1 base at J, with 7 bases between. Germline loops: CDR1 MGHRA, CDR2 YSYEKL. In DNA form, the CDR3 reads TGCGCCAGCAGCCAAGATGGACAGTCCTACGAGCAGTACTTC. Translated, it gives CASSQDGQSYEQYF.

This chain links TRBV9 with TRBJ2-1, with TRBD2 matching over 8 bases. CDR3 size: 15 residues. The germline V gene encodes CDR1 SGDLS and CDR2 YYNGEE. V lost 3 bases and J lost 7; bases outside the gene matches: 9. This CDR3 reads CASSAQRGPLNEQFF. CDR3 DNA: TGTGCCAGCAGCGCCCAGCGGGGGCCACTTAATGAGCAGTTCTTC.

The J gene is TRBJ1-1, the V gene TRBV7-6, with 10 nucleotides matching TRBD1. CDR1 SGHVS and CDR2 FNYEAQ come from the germline V gene. V shed 5 bases, J shed 7 bases, and the junction held 7 bases outside the gene matches. The CDR3 is 14 residues long. The CDR3 sequence is CASSPGTGADEAFF. The CDR3 nucleotides are TGTGCCAGCAGCCCAGGGACAGGGGCTGATGAAGCTTTCTTT. Supplemented by reference TRBV7-6 and TRBJ1-1, the full variable domain reads GAGVSQSPRYKVTKRGQDVALRCDPISGHVSLYWYRQALGQGPEFLTYFNYEAQQDKSGLPNDRFSAERPEGSISTLTIQRTEQRDSAMYRCASSPGTGADEAFFGQGTRLTVV.

V is TRBV7-8 and J is TRBJ2-7; TRBD2 matches 9 bases. V was pared by 3 bases and J by 2 bases, with 5 bases of the junction left unmatched. Germline V CDR1 and CDR2: SGHVS, FQNEAQ. The CDR3 totals 15 residues. This CDR3 reads CASSFSGSIPYEQYF. The CDR3 DNA reads TGTGCCAGCAGCTTTAGCGGGAGCATTCCCTACGAGCAGTACTTC.

This chain uses TRBV11-3 with TRBJ2-7; D might be TRBD2 (5 bases). Germline CDR1 reads SGHNT; CDR2 reads YENEEA. The V end was cut by 5 bases, the J end by 7 bases, with 33 bases between. This CDR3 has 19 residues. Here the CDR3 reads CASSPHGLAFTQPRVEQYF. The CDR3 coding sequence is TGTGCCAGCAGCCCTCATGGTCTGGCTTTCACTCAGCCGCGGGTTGAGCAGTACTTC.

The J gene is TRBJ2-3, the V gene TRBV19, with 13 bases lining up with TRBD2. The germline V gene has CDR1 LNHDA and CDR2 SQIVND (reference sequence). This CDR3 is 18 amino acids long. After removal of 6 bases from V and 0 bases from J, the junction contained 9 bases not matched to a gene. CDR3 nucleotide sequence: TGTGCCAGTAGACCGTCCGGACTAGCGGGGGTCAGCACAGATACGCAGTATTTT. Translation gives CASRPSGLAGVSTDTQYF.